This TCR beta chain was identified during a study of shared clonotypes between healthy human individuals. The method was immunoSEQ multiplex PCR; TCRdb's version includes in-frame clones alone and lacks a portion of them. Of under 550,000 clones in the sample, approximately 95% were seen once. General study points: An anticipated effect of sequencing depth on clonotype sharing among donors was recognized. Depth was large, yet rarefaction showed that sorted-subset sequencing was incomplete.

About this clone: Its antigen is currently unknown.

Sample: naive CD4+ T cells sorted from blood. Documented subset: CD45RA+ positively selected. The origin of this receptor is a woman aged 30 to 39 in good health.

CDR3 sequence reads: CASAKTSGDYNEQFF. CDR3 in DNA: TGTGCCAGCGCCAAAACTAGCGGAGACTACAATGAGCAGTTCTTC. The chain employs TRBV9 and TRBJ2-1, with 8 positions matching TRBD2. The J segment lost 3 bases and the V segment lost 7 bases, leaving 9 bases of the junction unmatched. The CDR3 sequence is 15 residues long. CDR1 is SGDLS, CDR2 YYNGEE, per germline.